A single sample is the source of the 6 T cell receptor beta chains below, sequenced in a study of blood T cell repertoires in COVID-19. Sequenced by immunoSEQ multiplex PCR; TCRdb stores in-frame clones only, minus some. The top ten clones hold 1.5% to 2% of a sample with over 120,000 clones, approximately 90% of them seen once. The sample consisted of peripheral blood. The receptors were sampled from a human donor in a cohort sampled during active COVID-19.

This clone was recorded once. The chain has TRBV11-2 and TRBJ2-1; possibly TRBD2 for D (5 bases). Trimming took 5 bases from V and 4 from J, leaving 18 bases between them. This CDR3 region has 16 residues. Looked up from germline, CDR1 is SGHAT and CDR2 is FQNNGV. CDR3 nucleotides: TGTGCCAGCAGCAAACTAGGGCGGGCCGAATACAATGAGCAGTTCTTC. Translation gives CASSKLGRAEYNEQFF.

The V gene is TRBV13, the J gene TRBJ2-5; D is perhaps TRBD2 (5 bases). The germline gives CDR1 PRHDT, CDR2 FYEKMQ (reference sequence). Trimming shortened V by 1 base and J by 3 bases, and 6 bases separated the two germline ends. The CDR3 extends over 13 amino acids. DNA of the CDR3: TGTGCCAGCAGCTTAGCACTAGAAGAGACCCAGTACTTC. Protein sequence: CASSLALEETQYF.

This clone appeared a single time. The V gene is TRBV5-1, the J gene TRBJ2-5; D not certain. This CDR3 spans 14 amino acids. Trimming stripped 5 bases from V and 0 bases from J, with 11 bases between. Per germline, CDR1 SGHRS and CDR2 YFSETQ. The CDR3: CASSGQPNQETQYF. The CDR3 DNA sequence: TGCGCCAGCAGTGGGCAGCCAAACCAAGAGACCCAGTACTTC.

The V call is TRBV19, the J call TRBJ2-1; D may be TRBD2 (6 bases). V was clipped by 7 bases and J by 1 base, with 11 bases between them. Per the germline V gene, CDR1 is LNHDA and CDR2 is SQIVND (reference sequence). CDR3 length: 14 amino acids. The CDR3 reads CASTLAESYNEQFF. The CDR3 nucleotides are TGTGCCAGTACCTTAGCGGAATCCTACAATGAGCAGTTCTTC.

The chain recombines TRBV4-1 with TRBJ2-7, with TRBD1 matching over 7 bases. Trimming cost V 3 bases and J 1 base; bases outside gene matches: 6. The CDR3 loop spans 15 amino acids. CDR1 MGHRA and CDR2 YSYEKL come from the germline V gene. The CDR3 spells CASSHRGTESYEQYF. The CDR3, as DNA: TGCGCCAGCAGCCATCGTGGGACAGAGTCCTACGAGCAGTACTTC.

This chain joins TRBV12-5 and TRBJ1-3, with D maybe TRBD1 (5 bases). Looked up from germline, CDR1 is LGHNT and CDR2 is FRNRAP. The CDR3 contains 16 residues. V lost 6 bases and J 2 bases, leaving 17 bases between the germline ends. The chain's CDR3 is CASGLPHGAAGNTIYF. The CDR3, as DNA: TGTGCTAGTGGCCTACCTCATGGGGCTGCTGGAAACACCATATATTTT.